This passage covers 10 T cell receptor beta chains from one sample sequenced in a study of T cells in Graves' hyperthyroidism and ophthalmopathy. Amplified TCR beta CDR3 regions derived from RNA transcripts. Initially, a first-round RT-PCR of the TCR CDR3 employed the HTBI primer set. TCRdb reprocessed the multiplex PCR reads with MiXCR, giving one entry per CDR3 protein. The repertoire includes 500,000 to 800,000 distinct CDR3 sequences, just under 45% of them detected once, and less than 9% sits in the top ten. The sample consisted of peripheral blood or thyroid tissue (not recorded which). The receptors here all came from an adult man with Graves' disease, either hyperthyroidism or ophthalmopathy (not recorded which).

Details on this clonotype: As the CDR3 is not closed by the conserved phenylalanine or tryptophan, this likely results from a read error. The DNA is left out, because the CDR3 cannot be placed on it with certainty; the CDR3 is given as TCRdb lists it. This sequence joins TRBV20-1 and TRBJ1-2; TRBD1, the table's D call, was not compared with the DNA. Including both end residues, the CDR3 is 13 amino acids long. The germline V gene encodes CDR1 DFQATT and CDR2 SNEGSKA (reference sequence). CDR3 in amino acids: CSARQYPDNEITS.

Comment on this clonotype: Since no conserved phenylalanine or tryptophan closes the CDR3, a read error is the likely cause. This rearrangement joins TRBV7-2 to TRBJ1-2; 7 positions match TRBD1. CDR1 and CDR2 (germline): SGHTA, FQGNSA. The CDR3 length is 18 residues. The CDR3 is CANSLATLRQGRNYGYTS. The CDR3 DNA follows: TGTGCCAACAGCTTAGCCACCCTCAGACAGGGCCGCAACTATGGCTACACCTCC.

This clonotype appeared many times. The chain couples TRBV7-9 to TRBJ2-7; 7 bases map to TRBD2. Germline lookup yields CDR1 SEHNR and CDR2 FQNEAQ (reference sequence). The junction had 6 bases not matched to a gene; V was cut back by 3 bases and J by 4 bases. The CDR3 contains 14 residues. Here the CDR3 reads CASSFEAGLYEQYF. DNA of the CDR3: TGTGCCAGCAGCTTTGAAGCGGGATTGTACGAGCAGTACTTC.

The chain joins TRBV14 to TRBJ2-5, with D unresolved. Germline values: CDR1 SGHDN, CDR2 FVKESK. The CDR3 runs 10 residues. Trimming removed 0 bases from V and 10 bases from J, with 3 bases in between. The chain's CDR3 is CASSQDLQYF. The CDR3 bases are TGTGCCAGCAGCCAAGATCTCCAGTACTTC.

Regarding this clonotype: Mismatch with germline at one junction end may stem from a read error. The chain couples TRBV20-1 to TRBJ1-1; D gene ambiguous. This CDR3 has 13 residues. The germline V gene has CDR1 DFQATT and CDR2 SNEGSKA (reference sequence). As DNA, the CDR3 is TGCAGTGCAACACGGGGATCTAACACTGAAGCTGTCTTT. This gives the protein CSATRGSNTEAVF.

The chain has TRBV19 and TRBJ1-6; maybe TRBD1 (5 bases). V was clipped by 2 bases and J by 10 bases, with 21 bases between them. This CDR3 region has 17 residues. Germline V CDR1 and CDR2: LNHDA, SQIVND (reference sequence). As DNA, the CDR3 is TGTGCCAGTAGTATAAGAGGGCTAGCGGGGCGCGGATCACCCCTCCACTTT. Translating it yields CASSIRGLAGRGSPLHF.

On this clonotype itself: It may be a read error: a sequence one base away is much more abundant. The gene calls are TRBV29-1 and TRBJ2-7; TRBD2 agrees at 8 bases. Germline V CDR1 and CDR2: SQVTM, ANQGSEA. The CDR3 is 15 residues long. The CDR3 region is CSVESAAGGLEEQCF. CDR3 sequence (DNA): TGCAGCGTTGAATCGGCGGCGGGAGGACTAGAAGAGCAGTGCTTC.

This clonotype was recorded only once. The chain carries TRBV15 and TRBJ1-5, with D possibly TRBD1 on 6 matching bases. CDR1 and CDR2 (germline): LNHNV, YYDKDF (reference sequence). The CDR3 contains 15 residues. V gave up 3 bases and J gave up 2 bases, with 11 bases separating them. CDR3 loop: CATSRRGWGNQPQHF. The CDR3 DNA sequence: TGTGCCACCAGCAGGAGGGGGTGGGGCAATCAGCCCCAGCATTTT.

In its sample, this clonotype was seen many times. The gene calls are TRBV7-2 and TRBJ1-4; D uncertain. Germline V gene data show CDR1 as SGHTA and CDR2 as FQGNSA. The CDR3 totals 14 residues. The germline V and J ends were trimmed by 1 base and 3 bases, with 6 bases remaining between them. Here the CDR3 DNA reads TGTGCCAGCAGCTTAGGGGCAGCTAATGAAAAACTGTTTTTT. This gives the protein CASSLGAANEKLFF.

The chain employs TRBV9 and TRBJ1-2, with D perhaps TRBD1 (6 bases). CDR1 and CDR2 from the germline V gene are SGDLS and YYNGEE. The V end was cut by 2 bases, the J end by 4 bases, with 27 bases between. The CDR3 extends over 19 amino acids. The CDR3, as DNA: TGTGCCAGCAGCGTCCTACCGGGAGGGCAGGGGTTGGTTAGCTATGGCTACACCTTC. Its translation is CASSVLPGGQGLVSYGYTF. The full variable domain, completed using reference TRBV9 and TRBJ1-2, is DSGVTQTPKHLITATGQRVTLRCSPRSGDLSVYWYQQSLDQGLQFLIQYYNGEERAKGNILERFSAQQFPDLHSELNLSSLELGDSALYFCASSVLPGGQGLVSYGYTFGSGTRLTVV.